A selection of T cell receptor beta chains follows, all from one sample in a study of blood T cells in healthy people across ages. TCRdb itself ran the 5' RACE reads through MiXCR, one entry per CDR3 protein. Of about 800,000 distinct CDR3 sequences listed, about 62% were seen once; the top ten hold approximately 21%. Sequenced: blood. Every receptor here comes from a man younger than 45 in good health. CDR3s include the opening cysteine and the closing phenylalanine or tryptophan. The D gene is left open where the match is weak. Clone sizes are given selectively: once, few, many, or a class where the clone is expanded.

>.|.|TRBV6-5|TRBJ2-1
TGTGCCAGCAGCCCCGTGGGGGACAATGAGCAGTTCTTC
CASSPVGDNEQFF
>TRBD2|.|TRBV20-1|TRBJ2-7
TGCAGTGCCATTGGTCCGCGGCGTCAACCGGGACTAGCGGACCTCTTGCAGTACTTC
CSAIGPRRQPGLADLLQYF
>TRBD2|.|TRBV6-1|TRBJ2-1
TGTGCCAGCACCCAAACTAGCGGGGGGCTTTATCGGCAGTTCTTC
CASTQTSGGLYRQFF
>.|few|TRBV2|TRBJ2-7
TGTGCCAGCAGAAGTGGGAGTCTTTACGAGCAGTACTTC
CASRSGSLYEQYF
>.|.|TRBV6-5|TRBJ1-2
TGTGCCAGCAGTGACTCGTCCGGGGCGAGGGGCTACACCTTC
CASSDSSGARGYTF
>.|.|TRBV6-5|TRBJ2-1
TGTGCCAGCAGTTACAGTTGGGGTCGGGACAATGAGCAGTTCTTC
CASSYSWGRDNEQFF
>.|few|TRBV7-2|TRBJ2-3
TGTGCCAGCAGCTTGACTTCGACGGGAGTGCAAGATACGCAGTATTTT
CASSLTSTGVQDTQYF
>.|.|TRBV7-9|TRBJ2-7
TGTGCCAGCAGCTCTGTCGCCTCCTACGAGCAGTACTTC
CASSSVASYEQYF
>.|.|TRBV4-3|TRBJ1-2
TGCGCCAGCAGCCAGGAACAGGGCTTAGGGGACTATGGCTACACCTTC
CASSQEQGLGDYGYTF
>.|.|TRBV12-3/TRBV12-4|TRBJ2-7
TGTGCCAGCAGTTTATTAGGGGCGGGGAGCTCCTACGAGCAGTACTTC
CASSLLGAGSSYEQYF
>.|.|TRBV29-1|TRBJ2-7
TGCAGCGTTGAAGTTGGGGGCGCCTTCGAGCAGTACTTC
CSVEVGGAFEQYF
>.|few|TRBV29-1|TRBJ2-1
TGCAGCGCCAGGGTGGGTGCCCCCTACAATGAGCAGTTCTTC
CSARVGAPYNEQFF
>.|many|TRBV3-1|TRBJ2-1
TGTGCCAGCAGCCAAGGCAGGGGGCAGTTCTTC
CASSQGRGQFF
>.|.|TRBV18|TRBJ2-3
TGTGCCAGCCCACCGGGGCAGGATACGCAGTATTTT
CASPPGQDTQYF
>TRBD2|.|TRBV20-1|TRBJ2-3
TGCAGTGCTCGGGGGGAGATCGTAGATACGCAGTATTTT
CSARGEIVDTQYF
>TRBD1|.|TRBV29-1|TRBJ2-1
TGCAGCGTTGAGGGGTGGACAGGGGGCTACAATGAGCAGTTCTTC
CSVEGWTGGYNEQFF
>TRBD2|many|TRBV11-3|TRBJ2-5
TGTGCCAGCAGCATCGGACTAGCCGACGGGGAGACCCAGTACTTC
CASSIGLADGETQYF
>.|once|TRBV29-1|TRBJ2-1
TGCAGCGTTGAATTAGCGCGCCAGTTGAGTAATGAGCAGTTCTTC
CSVELARQLSNEQFF
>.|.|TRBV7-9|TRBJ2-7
TGTGCCAGCAGCCCACCCTGGCTGCCCTACGAGCAGTACTTC
CASSPPWLPYEQYF
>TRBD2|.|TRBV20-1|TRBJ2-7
TGCAGTGCGAGTGACGGGGGGGCTAAAGAGCAGTACTTC
CSASDGGAKEQYF
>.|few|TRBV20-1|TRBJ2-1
TGCAGTGCTAGGGGGTACACCATAGATGAGCAGTTCTTC
CSARGYTIDEQFF
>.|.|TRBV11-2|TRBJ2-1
TGTGCCAGCAGCTTAGTGGAGGAGCAGTTCTTC
CASSLVEEQFF
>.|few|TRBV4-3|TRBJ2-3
TGCGCCAGCAGCCAAGAACGGGACTTGAGCACAGATACGCAGTATTTT
CASSQERDLSTDTQYF
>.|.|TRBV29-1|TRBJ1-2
TGCAGCGTTCGCCTGGGCTTCTATGGCTACACCTTC
CSVRLGFYGYTF
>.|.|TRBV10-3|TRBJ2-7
TGTGCCGCACATCGGGCCAATCCCCCCTACGAGCAGTACTTC
CAAHRANPPYEQYF
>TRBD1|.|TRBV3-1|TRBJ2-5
TGTGCCGGCAGCCTCCCCCAGGGGGTTGTGGAGACCCAGTACTTC
CAGSLPQGVVETQYF
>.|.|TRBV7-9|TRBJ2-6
TGTGCCAGCAGGGGACTCAACTCTGGGGCCAACGTCCTGACTTTC
CASRGLNSGANVLTF
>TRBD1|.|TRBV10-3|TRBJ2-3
TGTGCCATTACCGGGACAGGGGACACAGATACGCAGTATTTT
CAITGTGDTDTQYF
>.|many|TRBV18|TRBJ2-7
TGTGCCAGCTCACCTATGGGAAGCTACGAGCAGTACTTC
CASSPMGSYEQYF
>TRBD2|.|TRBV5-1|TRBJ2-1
TGCGCCAGCAGCTTGAATCCGGGTGGGGCTAGCGGCGACAATGAGCAGTTCTTC
CASSLNPGGASGDNEQFF
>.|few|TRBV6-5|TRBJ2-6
TGTGCCAGCAGTTACGATCCTTTCCGTGGGGCCAACGTCCTGACTTTC
CASSYDPFRGANVLTF
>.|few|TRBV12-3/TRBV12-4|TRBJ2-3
TGTGCCAGCAGTTTAAGCGCTAGCACAGATACGCAGTATTTT
CASSLSASTDTQYF
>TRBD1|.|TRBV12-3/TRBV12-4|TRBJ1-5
TGTGCCAGCAGTCAGGACAGGGGTGGCAATCAGCCCCAGCATTTT
CASSQDRGGNQPQHF
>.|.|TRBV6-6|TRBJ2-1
TGTGCCAGCAGTTACCTGAAGGCCCCGGCGGAGACCCAGTTCTTC
CASSYLKAPAETQFF
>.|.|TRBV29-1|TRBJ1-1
TGCAGCGTTGAGGACCCAGGCATCGCCGCTTTCTTT
CSVEDPGIAAFF
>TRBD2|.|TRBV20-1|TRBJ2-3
TGCAGTGCTAGAGAAGAGGGACTAGCGGGAGGATGGTATACGCAGTATTTT
CSAREEGLAGGWYTQYF
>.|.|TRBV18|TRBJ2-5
TGTGCCAGCTCCCCCAACAGGGTCCAAGAGACCCAGTACTTC
CASSPNRVQETQYF
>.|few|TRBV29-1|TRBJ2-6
TGCAGCGTTGGGGGGATAGGCAACGTCCTGACTTTC
CSVGGIGNVLTF
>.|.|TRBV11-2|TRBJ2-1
TGTGCCAGCAGCGGGGACAACTACAATGAGCAGTTCTTC
CASSGDNYNEQFF
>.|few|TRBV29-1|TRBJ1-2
TGCAGCGTTGAAGATGGTCGGTCGGGAGCTAACTATGGCTACACCTTC
CSVEDGRSGANYGYTF
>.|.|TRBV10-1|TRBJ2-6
TGCGCCAGCACCAGGGTGGTCTCTGGGGCCAACGTCCTGACTTTC
CASTRVVSGANVLTF
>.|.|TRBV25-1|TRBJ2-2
TGTGCCAGCAGCGCAGTCCGGGACACCGGTGCCGGGGAGCTGTTTTTT
CASSAVRDTGAGELFF
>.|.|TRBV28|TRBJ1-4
TGTGCCAGCAGCCCTGACAGATCGGAGAGAGAAAAACTGTTTTTT
CASSPDRSEREKLFF
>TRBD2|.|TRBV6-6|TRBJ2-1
TGTGCCAGCAGTTACCCAGGACTAGCGGGATACGATGAGCAGTTCTTC
CASSYPGLAGYDEQFF
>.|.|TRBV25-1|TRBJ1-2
TGTGCCAGCAGTGAGGCCCCGTATGGCTACACCTTC
CASSEAPYGYTF
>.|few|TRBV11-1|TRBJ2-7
TGTGCCAGCAGCTTAAGGGAGGCCCCCTACGAGCAGTACTTC
CASSLREAPYEQYF
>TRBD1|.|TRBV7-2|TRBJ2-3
TGTGCCAGCAGCCCCGGACAGGGGTTGTCAGATACGCAGTATTTT
CASSPGQGLSDTQYF
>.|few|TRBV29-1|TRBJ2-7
TGCAGCGCCACATGGAGTCTGTCCTACGAGCAGTACTTC
CSATWSLSYEQYF
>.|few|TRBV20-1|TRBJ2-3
TGCAGTGCTAGAGACCCTAACATAGCGGTCGATACGCAGTATTTT
CSARDPNIAVDTQYF
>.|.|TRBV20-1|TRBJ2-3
TGCAGTGCTAGAGTAACAGGGTTGGGGCCAGATACGCAGTATTTT
CSARVTGLGPDTQYF
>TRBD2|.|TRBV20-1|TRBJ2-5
TGCAGTGCTTGGGGAGGGGAGACCCAGTACTTC
CSAWGGETQYF
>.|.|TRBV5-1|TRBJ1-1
TGCGCCAGCAGCTCTCAGACAGCCTACACTGAAGCTTTCTTT
CASSSQTAYTEAFF
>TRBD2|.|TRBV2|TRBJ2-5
TGTGCCAGCAGTGAGCCGGGACTAGCGATATTACAAGAGACCCAGTACTTC
CASSEPGLAILQETQYF
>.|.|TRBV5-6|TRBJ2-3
TGTGCCAGCAGCGTCAGGGCGGGTGATACGCAGTATTTT
CASSVRAGDTQYF